Following are 8 T cell receptor beta chains from one sample sequenced in a study of blood T cell repertoires in COVID-19. Profiling relied on immunoSEQ multiplex PCR, and the TCRdb table lists in-frame clones only, not all of them. The sample includes tens of thousands of clones, 75% to 90% seen only once; the top ten take roughly an eighth. The sample comprised peripheral blood. All receptors come from a human donor in a cohort sampled during active COVID-19.

The chain is built from TRBV24-1 and TRBJ2-1; 7 nucleotides align to TRBD2. This CDR3 spans 16 amino acids. Germline V lookup: CDR1 KGHDR, CDR2 SFDVKD. Losses at the gene ends were 4 bases for V and 3 bases for J; bases not matched to a gene: 8. The CDR3 reads CATSDRSGTYYNEQFF. The CDR3 DNA is TGTGCCACCAGTGACCGAAGCGGGACTTACTACAATGAGCAGTTCTTC.

CDR3 protein: CASSPLGGDTQYF. Written as DNA, the CDR3 is TGTGCCAGCAGTCCCCTGGGGGGAGATACGCAGTATTTT. This rearrangement joins TRBV12-3 or TRBV12-4 to TRBJ2-3; tentative D call: TRBD2 (6 bases). This CDR3 has 13 amino acids. V was cut by 5 bases and J by 5 bases, with 11 bases left in between.

This sequence joins TRBV30 and TRBJ1-5, with 7 bases identical to TRBD1. This CDR3 comprises 16 residues. From germline, CDR1 is GTSNPN and CDR2 SVGIG (reference sequence). The V segment lost 0 bases and the J segment 4 bases; nucleotides outside the gene matches: 9. CDR3 nucleotides: TGTGCCTGGAGTGTAGTGAAGGGGGCGGTAAATCAGCCCCAGCATTTT. It specifies CAWSVVKGAVNQPQHF.

The chain recombines TRBV10-3 with TRBJ2-3, with 9 bases matching TRBD1. The V and J ends lost 4 bases and 3 bases, in that order; junction bases with no gene match: 5. The germline V gene encodes CDR1 ENHRY and CDR2 SYGVKD. The CDR3 sequence is 15 residues long. CDR3 sequence reads: CAISGQGGVTDTQYF. DNA for the CDR3: TGTGCCATCAGTGGACAGGGGGGGGTGACAGATACGCAGTATTTT.

The V and J genes are TRBV5-1 and TRBJ2-3; 8 bases line up with TRBD2. The V gene end was trimmed by 1 base and the J gene end by 3 bases; junction bases not matched to a gene: 4. Germline V gene sequence: CDR1 SGHRS, CDR2 YFSETQ. CDR3 length: 15 residues. The CDR3 sequence: CASSLRSGGTDTQYF. The CDR3 DNA reads TGCGCCAGCAGCTTGAGGAGCGGGGGTACAGATACGCAGTATTTT.

This chain links TRBV29-1 with TRBJ1-2; 8 bases are a match to TRBD1. V shed 6 bases, J shed 3 bases, and the junction held 6 bases outside the gene matches. Germline loops: CDR1 SQVTM, CDR2 ANQGSEA. The CDR3 extends over 13 amino acids. CDR3 sequence reads: CSVHDRGDYGYTF. DNA for the CDR3: TGCAGCGTCCACGACAGGGGTGACTATGGCTACACCTTC. Filled out from reference TRBV29-1 and TRBJ1-2, the complete variable domain reads SAVISQKPSRDICQRGTSLTIQCQVDSQVTMMFWYRQQPGQSLTLIATANQGSEATYESGFVIDKFPISRPNLTFSTLTVSNMSPEDSSIYLCSVHDRGDYGYTFGSGTRLTVV.

The chain has TRBV29-1 and TRBJ1-6; 7 nucleotides agree with TRBD1. The CDR3 extends over 14 amino acids. In germline, CDR1 is SQVTM, CDR2 ANQGSEA. Trimming at V came to 5 bases and at J to 9 bases, leaving 10 bases not matched to a gene. CDR3 residues: CSVKIQGESSPLHF. CDR3 nucleotides: TGCAGCGTTAAGATTCAGGGGGAAAGTTCACCCCTCCACTTT.

The V call is TRBV5-1, the J call TRBJ1-6; no definite D call. V lost 4 bases and J 5 bases, leaving 13 bases between the germline ends. Germline values: CDR1 SGHRS, CDR2 YFSETQ. The length of the CDR3 is 15 residues. The CDR3 DNA sequence: TGCGCCAGCAGCCAAAACACGGCGGATAATTCACCCCTCCACTTT. It codes for CASSQNTADNSPLHF. The complete variable domain, with remaining parts taken from reference TRBV5-1 and TRBJ1-6, reads KAGVTQTPRYLIKTRGQQVTLSCSPISGHRSVSWYQQTPGQGLQFLFEYFSETQRNKGNFPGRFSGRQFSNSRSEMNVSTLELGDSALYLCASSQNTADNSPLHFGNGTRLTVT.